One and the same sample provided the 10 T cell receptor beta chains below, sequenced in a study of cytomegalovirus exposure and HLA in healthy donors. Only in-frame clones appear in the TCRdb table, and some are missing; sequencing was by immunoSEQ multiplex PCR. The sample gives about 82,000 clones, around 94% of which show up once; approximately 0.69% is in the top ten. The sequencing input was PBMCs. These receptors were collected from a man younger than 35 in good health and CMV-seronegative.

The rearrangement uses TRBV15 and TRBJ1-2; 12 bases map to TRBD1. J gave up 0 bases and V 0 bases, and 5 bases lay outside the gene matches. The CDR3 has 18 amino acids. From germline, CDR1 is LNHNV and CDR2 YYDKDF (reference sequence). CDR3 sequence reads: CATSRDQRDRGPNYGYTF. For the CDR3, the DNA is TGTGCCACCAGCAGAGATCAACGGGACAGGGGGCCTAACTATGGCTACACCTTC.

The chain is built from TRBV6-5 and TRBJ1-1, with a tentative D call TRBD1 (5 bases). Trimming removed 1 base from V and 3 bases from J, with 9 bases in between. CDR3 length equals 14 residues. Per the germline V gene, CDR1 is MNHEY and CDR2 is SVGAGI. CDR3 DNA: TGTGCCAGCAGTTACTATCAGGGATACACTGAAGCTTTCTTT. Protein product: CASSYYQGYTEAFF.

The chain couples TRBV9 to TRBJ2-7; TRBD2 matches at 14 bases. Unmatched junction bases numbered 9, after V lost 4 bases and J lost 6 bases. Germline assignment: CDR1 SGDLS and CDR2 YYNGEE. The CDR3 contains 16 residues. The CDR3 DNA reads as TGTGCCAGCAGCTCTTTTCCGGGACTAGCGGGAGTCGAGCAGTACTTC. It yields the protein CASSSFPGLAGVEQYF.

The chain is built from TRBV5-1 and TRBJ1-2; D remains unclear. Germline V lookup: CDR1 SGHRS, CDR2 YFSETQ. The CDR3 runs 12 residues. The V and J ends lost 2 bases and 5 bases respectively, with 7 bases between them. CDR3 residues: CASSFAGYGYTF. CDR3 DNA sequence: TGCGCCAGCAGCTTCGCAGGTTATGGCTACACCTTC. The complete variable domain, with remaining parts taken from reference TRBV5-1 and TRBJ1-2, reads KAGVTQTPRYLIKTRGQQVTLSCSPISGHRSVSWYQQTPGQGLQFLFEYFSETQRNKGNFPGRFSGRQFSNSRSEMNVSTLELGDSALYLCASSFAGYGYTFGSGTRLTVV.

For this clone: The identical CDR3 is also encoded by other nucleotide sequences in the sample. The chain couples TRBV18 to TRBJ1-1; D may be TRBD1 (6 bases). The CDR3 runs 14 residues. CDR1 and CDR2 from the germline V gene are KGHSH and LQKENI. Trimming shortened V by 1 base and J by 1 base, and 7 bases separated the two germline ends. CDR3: CASSPQGQNTEAFF. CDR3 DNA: TGTGCCAGCTCACCACAGGGACAGAACACTGAAGCTTTCTTT.

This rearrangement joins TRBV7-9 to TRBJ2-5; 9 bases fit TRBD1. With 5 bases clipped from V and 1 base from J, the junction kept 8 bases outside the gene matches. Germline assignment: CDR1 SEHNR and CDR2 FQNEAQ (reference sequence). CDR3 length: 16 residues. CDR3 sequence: CASSRRLGQGQETQYF. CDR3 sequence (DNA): TGTGCCAGCAGCCGGCGCCTGGGACAGGGCCAAGAGACCCAGTACTTC.

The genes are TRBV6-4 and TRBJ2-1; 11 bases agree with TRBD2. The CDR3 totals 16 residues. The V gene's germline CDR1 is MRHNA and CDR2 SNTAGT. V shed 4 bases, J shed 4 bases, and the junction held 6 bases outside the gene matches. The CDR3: CASSVDSGGAYNEQFF. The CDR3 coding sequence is TGTGCCAGCAGTGTTGATAGCGGGGGGGCTTACAATGAGCAGTTCTTC.

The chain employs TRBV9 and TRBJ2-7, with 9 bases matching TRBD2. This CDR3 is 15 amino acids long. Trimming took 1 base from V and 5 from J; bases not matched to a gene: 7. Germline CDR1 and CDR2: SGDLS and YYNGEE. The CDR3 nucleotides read TGTGCCAGCAGCGTAAGTAGCGGGAGCTTCAACGAGCAGTACTTC. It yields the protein CASSVSSGSFNEQYF.

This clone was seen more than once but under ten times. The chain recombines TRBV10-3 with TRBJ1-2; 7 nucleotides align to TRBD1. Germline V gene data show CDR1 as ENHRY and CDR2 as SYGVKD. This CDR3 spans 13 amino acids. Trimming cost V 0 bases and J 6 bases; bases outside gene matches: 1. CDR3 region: CAISESQGDGYTF. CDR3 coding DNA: TGTGCCATCAGTGAGTCCCAGGGGGATGGCTACACCTTC.

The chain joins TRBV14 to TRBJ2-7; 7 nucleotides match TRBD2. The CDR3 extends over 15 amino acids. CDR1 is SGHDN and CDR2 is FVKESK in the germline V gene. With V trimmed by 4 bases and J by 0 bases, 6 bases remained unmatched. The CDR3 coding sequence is TGTGCCAGCAGCCTCACCCGGGGGGTCTCCTACGAGCAGTACTTC. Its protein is CASSLTRGVSYEQYF.